This T cell receptor beta chain was captured by sequencing in a study of blood T cell repertoires in COVID-19. Study-wide background: Researchers got acute and convalescent COVID-19 samples from the United States, Italy and Spain.

Method: immunoSEQ multiplex PCR; TCRdb's copy keeps in-frame clones and lacks some. The profile covers tens of thousands of clones, with 87% appearing a single time and about 9.4% taken by the ten largest. CDR3 length equals 16 residues. The V end lost 7 bases, the J end lost 2 bases, and 18 bases lay between the germline ends. Germline lookup yields CDR1 MDHEN and CDR2 SYDVKM. This clonotype was obtained from a human donor in a cohort sampled during active COVID-19. The sample consisted of peripheral blood. The chain couples TRBV28 to TRBJ2-1; possible D gene TRBD2, 5 bases. CDR3 loop: CASISDSHIPYNEQFF. The CDR3 DNA sequence: TGTGCCAGCATATCGGACTCCCACATACCCTACAATGAGCAGTTCTTC.